Below are 20 T cell receptor beta chains sequenced from a single sample in a study of blood T cell repertoires in COVID-19. Libraries were prepared by immunoSEQ multiplex PCR; TCRdb keeps only in-frame clonotypes and omits some of them. This table holds about 340,000 clones, around nine tenths found once. Specimen: peripheral blood. Receptor source: a woman in her 70s with COVID-19, enrolled during active disease.

The chain joins TRBV4-2 to TRBJ2-3; 7 bases agree with TRBD1. Germline values: CDR1 LGHNA, CDR2 YNFKEQ. Trimming cost V 2 bases and J 1 base; bases outside gene matches: 3. The CDR3 length is 15 residues. CDR3: CASSQTGTGTDTQYF. CDR3 in DNA: TGTGCCAGCAGCCAAACAGGGACAGGCACAGATACGCAGTATTTT.

The rearrangement links TRBV14 to TRBJ2-1; D is perhaps TRBD2 (6 bases). Trimming cost V 1 base and J 7 bases, with 17 bases left between them. Germline CDR1 is SGHDN and CDR2 is FVKESK. There are 16 residues in the CDR3. The chain's CDR3 is CASSQGAGTPRNEQFF. The CDR3 bases are TGTGCCAGCAGCCAAGGGGCGGGGACGCCGCGGAATGAGCAGTTCTTC.

This clone was counted a single time. The rearrangement joins TRBV7-9 to TRBJ1-3; a possible D gene is TRBD1 (6 bases). Deletions cut 3 bases from V and 0 bases from J, with 21 bases between. The CDR3 sequence is 19 residues long. Germline assignment: CDR1 SEHNR and CDR2 FQNEAQ (reference sequence). The CDR3 loop reads CASSFWKGTKEPSGNTIYF. For the CDR3, the DNA is TGTGCCAGCAGCTTTTGGAAGGGGACAAAAGAACCCTCTGGAAACACCATATATTTT.

The chain recombines TRBV5-1 with TRBJ2-7, with D perhaps matching TRBD2 (5 bases). V lost 4 bases to trimming and J lost 0 bases, with 14 bases between them. The CDR3 consists of 15 residues. Germline CDR1 SGHRS, CDR2 YFSETQ. The CDR3 reads CASSASTGSSYEQYF. The DNA for the CDR3 is TGCGCCAGCAGCGCTTCCACTGGGAGCTCCTACGAGCAGTACTTC.

This clone was recorded a few times. This rearrangement joins TRBV2 to TRBJ2-3; 13 nucleotides agree with TRBD2. The CDR3 is 14 residues long. With 8 bases clipped from V and 2 bases from J, the junction kept 1 base outside the gene matches. Germline V gives CDR1 SNHLY, CDR2 FYNNEI. The CDR3 here is CASGLAGVTDTQYF. In nucleotides, the CDR3 is TGTGCCAGCGGACTAGCGGGGGTCACAGATACGCAGTATTTT.

The chain uses TRBV6-5 and TRBJ2-1; 14 bases align to TRBD2. Germline V gene sequence: CDR1 MNHEY, CDR2 SVGAGI. V shed 6 bases and J 7 bases; nucleotides not matched to a gene: 2. The CDR3 length is 14 residues. The CDR3 here is CASRTSGGANEQFF. CDR3 nucleotides: TGTGCCAGCAGGACTAGCGGGGGGGCGAATGAGCAGTTCTTC.

The CDR3 loop reads CASSVTAGVPYEQYF. The CDR3 DNA reads as TGTGCCAGCAGCGTCACGGCAGGGGTCCCCTACGAGCAGTACTTC. V gene TRBV9 combines with J gene TRBJ2-7; D is possibly TRBD1 (6 bases). The length of the CDR3 is 15 residues. Per the germline V gene, CDR1 is SGDLS and CDR2 is YYNGEE. With 2 bases removed from V and 2 bases from J, the gap between germline ends came to 14 bases.

V is TRBV5-6 and J is TRBJ1-2; 7 bases match TRBD1. The V gene end was trimmed by 2 bases and the J gene end by 6 bases; junction bases not matched to a gene: 7. CDR3 size: 14 residues. Looked up from germline, CDR1 is SGHDT and CDR2 is YYEEEE. CDR3 nucleotide sequence: TGTGCCAGCAGCTTATTGAGGGGGCAGGATGGCTACACCTTC. Amino acid sequence: CASSLLRGQDGYTF.

The chain combines TRBV28 with TRBJ2-5; the match to TRBD1 covers 8 bases. V was pared by 8 bases and J by 5 bases, with 4 bases of the junction left unmatched. The germline CDR1 and CDR2 sequences are MDHEN and SYDVKM. This CDR3 has 12 amino acids. The CDR3 protein is CASQGAGETQYF. DNA for the CDR3: TGTGCCAGCCAGGGGGCTGGGGAGACCCAGTACTTC.

This clone was detected ten times or more. Additional DNA sequences in this sample encode the identical CDR3. The chain has TRBV5-1 and TRBJ1-6, with 8 bases lining up with TRBD1. V was clipped by 2 bases and J by 5 bases; unmatched bases: 6. The CDR3 totals 16 residues. The germline CDR1 and CDR2 sequences are SGHRS and YFSETQ. The CDR3 is CASSLTGGGNNSPLHF. The CDR3, as DNA: TGCGCCAGCAGCTTAACAGGGGGTGGGAATAATTCACCCCTCCACTTT. Looking up the rest from reference TRBV5-1 and TRBJ1-6 gives the full variable domain: KAGVTQTPRYLIKTRGQQVTLSCSPISGHRSVSWYQQTPGQGLQFLFEYFSETQRNKGNFPGRFSGRQFSNSRSEMNVSTLELGDSALYLCASSLTGGGNNSPLHFGNGTRLTVT.

This chain connects TRBV6-1 to TRBJ1-2, with a weak D call TRBD1 (5 bases). This CDR3 is 13 amino acids long. Germline V lookup: CDR1 MNHNS, CDR2 SASEGT. Trimming removed 1 base from V and 8 bases from J, with 11 bases in between. The CDR3 coding sequence is TGTGCCAGCAGTGAAGTCCGGGGGAAAGGCTACACCTTC. Residues: CASSEVRGKGYTF.

The chain employs TRBV27 and TRBJ1-5; possibly TRBD1 for D (6 bases). Trimming removed 0 bases from V and 0 bases from J, with 18 bases in between. Germline CDR1 and CDR2: MNHEY and SMNVEV (reference sequence). The CDR3 totals 19 residues. This CDR3 is CASSLSMDSLFYSNQPQHF. In DNA, the CDR3 is TGTGCCAGCAGTTTATCGATGGACAGCTTATTTTATAGCAATCAGCCCCAGCATTTT.

V and J are TRBV18 and TRBJ2-3; D ambiguous. The CDR3 covers 13 residues. V was cut by 6 bases and J by 5 bases, with 12 bases left in between. CDR1 and CDR2 (germline): KGHSH, LQKENI. Here the CDR3 DNA reads TGTGCCAGCTCTCCCGAGCAGGAAGATACGCAGTATTTT. Its protein is CASSPEQEDTQYF.

The chain uses TRBV3-1 (or the pseudogene TRBV3-2) and TRBJ2-1; 7 nucleotides agree with TRBD2. V shed 1 base, J shed 0 bases, and the junction held 6 bases outside the gene matches. The germline CDR1 and CDR2 sequences are LGHDT and YNNKEL (reference sequence). CDR3 length equals 17 residues. The CDR3 DNA reads as TGTGCCAGCAGCCAAGGGCCCATAGCGGGCTCCTACAATGAGCAGTTCTTC. Amino acids: CASSQGPIAGSYNEQFF.

The V call is TRBV28, the J call TRBJ1-1, with unresolved D. The germline CDR1 and CDR2 sequences are MDHEN and SYDVKM. CDR3 size: 13 residues. With 6 bases removed from V and 0 bases from J, the gap between germline ends came to 8 bases. For the CDR3, the DNA is TGTGCCAGCAGCCAACAGTTGAACACTGAAGCTTTCTTT. Its translation: CASSQQLNTEAFF.

The CDR3, as DNA: TGTGCCAGCAGCCGCTCGGGACAGCAAGAGACCCAGTACTTC. Translated: CASSRSGQQETQYF. The chain combines TRBV5-4 with TRBJ2-5, with 7 nucleotides matching TRBD1. J lost 2 bases, V lost 4 bases, and 5 bases had no gene match. Germline CDR1 is SGHNT and CDR2 is YYREEE (reference sequence). The CDR3 sequence is 14 residues long.

In its sample, this clone was seen once. V is TRBV11-2 and J is TRBJ2-2; possibly TRBD1 for D (6 bases). The CDR3 extends over 14 amino acids. Germline V CDR1 and CDR2: SGHAT, FQNNGV. V lost 6 bases and J 6 bases, leaving 14 bases between the germline ends. CDR3 coding DNA: TGTGCCAGCAGACCTAATTACAGGGCCGGGGAGCTGTTTTTT. It yields the protein CASRPNYRAGELFF.

The V and J genes are TRBV9 and TRBJ2-1, with a tentative D call TRBD1 (6 bases). CDR1 is SGDLS and CDR2 is YYNGEE in the germline V gene. This CDR3 comprises 14 residues. Trimming took off 0 bases at V and 9 bases at J, with 13 bases between the two ends. CDR3 bases: TGTGCCAGCAGCGTAGGTTATGGCAGGGGTGAGCAGTTCTTC. Translation gives CASSVGYGRGEQFF. The full variable domain, its missing parts supplied by reference TRBV9 and TRBJ2-1, is DSGVTQTPKHLITATGQRVTLRCSPRSGDLSVYWYQQSLDQGLQFLIQYYNGEERAKGNILERFSAQQFPDLHSELNLSSLELGDSALYFCASSVGYGRGEQFFGPGTRLTVL.

This clone occurred once. V and J are TRBV7-9 and TRBJ2-5, with TRBD2 identical over 13 bases. Germline V gene data show CDR1 as SEHNR and CDR2 as FQNEAQ (reference sequence). The V segment lost 11 bases and the J segment 9 bases; nucleotides outside the gene matches: 15. The length of the CDR3 is 15 residues. This chain's CDR3 is CASRTSGGPQGAQYF. As DNA, the CDR3 is TGTGCCTCCCGGACTAGCGGGGGACCCCAAGGGGCCCAGTACTTC.

This CDR3 is CASSFGGYTNYGYTF. The CDR3 DNA reads as TGCGCCAGCAGCTTTGGAGGGTATACTAACTATGGCTACACCTTC. The chain combines TRBV5-1 with TRBJ1-2; no definite D call. Deletions cut 2 bases from V and 0 bases from J, with 11 bases between. Germline V gene data show CDR1 as SGHRS and CDR2 as YFSETQ. The CDR3 runs to 15 residues. Full variable domain (remainder filled in from reference TRBV5-1 and TRBJ1-2): KAGVTQTPRYLIKTRGQQVTLSCSPISGHRSVSWYQQTPGQGLQFLFEYFSETQRNKGNFPGRFSGRQFSNSRSEMNVSTLELGDSALYLCASSFGGYTNYGYTFGSGTRLTVV.